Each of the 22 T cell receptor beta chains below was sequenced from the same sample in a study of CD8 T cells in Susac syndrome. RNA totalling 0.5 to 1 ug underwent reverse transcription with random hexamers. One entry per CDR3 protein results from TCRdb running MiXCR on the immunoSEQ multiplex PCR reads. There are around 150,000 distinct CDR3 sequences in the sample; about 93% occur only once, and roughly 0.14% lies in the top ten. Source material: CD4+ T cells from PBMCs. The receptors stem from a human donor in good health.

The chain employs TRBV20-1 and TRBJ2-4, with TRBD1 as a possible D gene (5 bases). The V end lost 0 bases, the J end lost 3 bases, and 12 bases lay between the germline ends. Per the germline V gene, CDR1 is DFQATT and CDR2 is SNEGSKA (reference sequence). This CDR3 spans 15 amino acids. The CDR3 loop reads CSARDPLRGKNIQYF. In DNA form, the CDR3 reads TGCAGTGCTAGAGATCCGTTAAGGGGCAAAAACATTCAGTACTTC.

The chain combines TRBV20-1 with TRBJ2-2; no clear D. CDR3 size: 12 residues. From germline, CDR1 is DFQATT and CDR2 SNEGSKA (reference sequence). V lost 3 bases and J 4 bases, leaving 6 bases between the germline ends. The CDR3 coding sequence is TGCAGTGCTAGTAAACCCACCGGGGAGCTGTTTTTT. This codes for CSASKPTGELFF.

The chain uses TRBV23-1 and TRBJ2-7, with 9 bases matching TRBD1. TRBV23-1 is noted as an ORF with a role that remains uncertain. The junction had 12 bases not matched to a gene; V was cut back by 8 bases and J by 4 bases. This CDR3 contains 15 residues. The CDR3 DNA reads TGCGCCAGCTCCCCCCCTCACAGGGGGCGGTACGAGCAGTACTTC. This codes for CASSPPHRGRYEQYF.

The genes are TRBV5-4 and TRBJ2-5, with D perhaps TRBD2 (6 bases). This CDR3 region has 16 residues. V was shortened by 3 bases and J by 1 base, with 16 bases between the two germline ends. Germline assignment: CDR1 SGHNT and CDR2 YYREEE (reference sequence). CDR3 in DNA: TGTGCCAGCAGCTCAGGGACTTGGATGCCCCAAGAGACCCAGTACTTC. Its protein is CASSSGTWMPQETQYF.

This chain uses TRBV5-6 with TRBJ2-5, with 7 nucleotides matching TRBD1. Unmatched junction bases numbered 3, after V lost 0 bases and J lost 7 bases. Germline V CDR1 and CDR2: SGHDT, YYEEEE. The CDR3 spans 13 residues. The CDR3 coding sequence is TGTGCCAGCAGCTTGGGACAGGGAGTGACCCAGTACTTC. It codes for CASSLGQGVTQYF.

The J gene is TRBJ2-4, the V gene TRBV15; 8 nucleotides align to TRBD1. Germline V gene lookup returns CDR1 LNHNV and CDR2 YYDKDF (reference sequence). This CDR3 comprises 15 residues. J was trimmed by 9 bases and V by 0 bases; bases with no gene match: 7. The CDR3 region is CATSRDRTGRVIQYF. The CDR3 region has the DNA TGTGCCACCAGCAGAGATCGGACAGGGAGAGTCATTCAGTACTTC.

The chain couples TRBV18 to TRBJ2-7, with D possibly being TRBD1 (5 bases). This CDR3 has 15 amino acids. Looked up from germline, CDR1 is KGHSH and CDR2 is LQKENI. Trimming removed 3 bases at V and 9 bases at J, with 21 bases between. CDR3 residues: CASSPNGVGQRSQYF. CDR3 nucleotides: TGTGCCAGCTCACCGAATGGAGTGGGGCAACGATCGCAGTACTTC.

The CDR3 is CASSVAGGPNNEQFF. The CDR3, as DNA: TGTGCCAGCAGCGTTGCGGGGGGCCCGAACAATGAGCAGTTCTTC. The chain carries TRBV9 and TRBJ2-1, with 8 bases lining up with TRBD2. Germline lookup yields CDR1 SGDLS and CDR2 YYNGEE. V gave up 2 bases and J gave up 5 bases; unmatched junction bases: 6. This CDR3 has 15 residues.

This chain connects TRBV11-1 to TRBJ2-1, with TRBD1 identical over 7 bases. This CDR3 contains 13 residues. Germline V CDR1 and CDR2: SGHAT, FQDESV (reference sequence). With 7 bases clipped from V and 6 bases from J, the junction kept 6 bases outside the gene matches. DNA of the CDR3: TGTGCCAGCACCAGAAGACAGGGCAATGAGCAGTTCTTC. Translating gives CASTRRQGNEQFF.

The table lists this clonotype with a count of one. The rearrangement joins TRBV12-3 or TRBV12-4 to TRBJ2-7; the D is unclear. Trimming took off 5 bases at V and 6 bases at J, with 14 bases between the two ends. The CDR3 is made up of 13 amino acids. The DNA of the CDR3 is TGTGCCAGCAGTCCGACGGGTGGGTCCGAGCAGTACTTC. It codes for CASSPTGGSEQYF.

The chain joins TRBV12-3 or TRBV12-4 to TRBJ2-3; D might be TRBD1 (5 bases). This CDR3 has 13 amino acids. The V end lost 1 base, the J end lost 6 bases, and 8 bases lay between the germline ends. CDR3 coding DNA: TGTGCCAGCAGTTTAGAGCACAGGGATACGCAGTATTTT. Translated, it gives CASSLEHRDTQYF.

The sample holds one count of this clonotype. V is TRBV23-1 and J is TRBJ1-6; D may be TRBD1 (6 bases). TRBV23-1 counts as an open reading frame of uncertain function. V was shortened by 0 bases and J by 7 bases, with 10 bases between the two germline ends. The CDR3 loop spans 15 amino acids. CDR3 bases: TGCGCCAGCAGTCAATCAGAAGGGGGAAATTCACCCCTCCACTTT. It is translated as CASSQSEGGNSPLHF.

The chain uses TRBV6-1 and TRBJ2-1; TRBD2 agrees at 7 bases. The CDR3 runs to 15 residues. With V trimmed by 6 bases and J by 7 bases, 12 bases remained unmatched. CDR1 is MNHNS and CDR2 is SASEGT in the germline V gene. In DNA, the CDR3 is TGTGCCAGCAGAGCCGGGACTATTTTGTCGAATGAGCAGTTCTTC. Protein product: CASRAGTILSNEQFF.

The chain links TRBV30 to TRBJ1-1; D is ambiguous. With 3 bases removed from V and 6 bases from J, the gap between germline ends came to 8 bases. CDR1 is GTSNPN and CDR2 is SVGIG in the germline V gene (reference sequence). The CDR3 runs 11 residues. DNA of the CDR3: TGTGCCTGGAGCCAGCCTGCTGAAGCTTTCTTT. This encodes CAWSQPAEAFF.

The DNA of the CDR3 is TGCAGCGTTGAAGTTGGGGCTAGCGGGGCTGAGCAGTTCTTC. Protein sequence: CSVEVGASGAEQFF. The genes are TRBV29-1 and TRBJ2-1; 9 bases agree with TRBD2. V lost 1 base to trimming and J lost 9 bases; unmatched junction nucleotides: 7. The CDR3 length is 14 residues. Looked up from germline, CDR1 is SQVTM and CDR2 is ANQGSEA.

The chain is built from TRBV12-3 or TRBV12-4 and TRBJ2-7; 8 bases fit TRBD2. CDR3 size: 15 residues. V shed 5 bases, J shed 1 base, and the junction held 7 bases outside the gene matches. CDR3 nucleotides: TGTGCCAGCAGTAGACCCGGGGGGGGGTCCTACGAGCAGTACTTC. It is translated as CASSRPGGGSYEQYF.

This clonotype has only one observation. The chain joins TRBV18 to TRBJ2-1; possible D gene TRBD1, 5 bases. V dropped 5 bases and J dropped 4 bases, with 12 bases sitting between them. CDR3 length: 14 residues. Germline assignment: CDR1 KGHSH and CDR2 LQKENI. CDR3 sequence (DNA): TGTGCCAGCTCAGAGAACAGGAGATACAATGAGCAGTTCTTC. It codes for CASSENRRYNEQFF. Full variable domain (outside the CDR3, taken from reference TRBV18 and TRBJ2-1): NAGVMQNPRHLVRRRGQEARLRCSPMKGHSHVYWYRQLPEEGLKFMVYLQKENIIDESGMPKERFSAEFPKEGPSILRIQQVVRGDSAAYFCASSENRRYNEQFFGPGTRLTVL.

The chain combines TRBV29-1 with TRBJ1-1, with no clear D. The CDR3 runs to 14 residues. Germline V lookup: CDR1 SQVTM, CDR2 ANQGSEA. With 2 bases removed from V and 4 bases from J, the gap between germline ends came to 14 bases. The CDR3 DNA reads TGCAGCGTTGAACGGCAGCTAGGTCCCACTGAAGCTTTCTTT. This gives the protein CSVERQLGPTEAFF.

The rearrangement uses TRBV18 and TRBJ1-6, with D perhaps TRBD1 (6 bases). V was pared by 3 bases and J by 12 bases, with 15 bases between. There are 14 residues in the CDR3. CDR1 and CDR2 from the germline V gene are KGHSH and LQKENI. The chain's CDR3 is CASSPEGGSRPLHF. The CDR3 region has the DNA TGTGCCAGCTCACCGGAGGGGGGGTCACGACCCCTCCACTTT.

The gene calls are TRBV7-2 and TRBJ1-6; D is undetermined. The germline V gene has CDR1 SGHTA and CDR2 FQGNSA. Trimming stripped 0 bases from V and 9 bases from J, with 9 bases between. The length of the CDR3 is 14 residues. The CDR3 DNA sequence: TGTGCCAGCAGCTTAGCTCCGAAGACTTCACCCCTCCACTTT. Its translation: CASSLAPKTSPLHF.

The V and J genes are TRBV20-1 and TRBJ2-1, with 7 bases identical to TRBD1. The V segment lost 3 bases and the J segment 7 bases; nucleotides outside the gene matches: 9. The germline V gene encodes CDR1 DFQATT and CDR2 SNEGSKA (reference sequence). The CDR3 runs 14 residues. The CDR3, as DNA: TGCAGTGCTAGGCAAGGGGGCCCTGGGAATGAGCAGTTCTTC. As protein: CSARQGGPGNEQFF.

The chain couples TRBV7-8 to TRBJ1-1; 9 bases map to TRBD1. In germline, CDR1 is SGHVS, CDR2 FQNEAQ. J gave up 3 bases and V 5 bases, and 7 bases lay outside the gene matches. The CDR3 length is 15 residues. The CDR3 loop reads CASSDRDRAHTEAFF. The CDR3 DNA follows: TGTGCCAGCAGCGATCGGGACAGGGCGCACACTGAAGCTTTCTTT.